The clone carrying this T cell receptor (beta chain) was found once. Antigen specificity is unknown. This sample stems from a study of cytomegalovirus exposure and HLA in healthy donors. The primer mix had 60 Vbeta and 13 Jbeta primers. This table comes from immunoSEQ multiplex PCR, and its TCRdb copy is limited to in-frame clones, with some not included. This sample has 120,000 or so clones, with around 70% found just once. This CDR3 comprises 15 residues. Germline V CDR1 and CDR2: SNHLY, FYNNEI. The trim removed 4 bases at V and 7 bases at J, leaving 8 bases unmatched. Study-level results: For most TCR sequences rarity was the rule, although some public TCRs occurred in many donors. In a later analysis, at a false discovery rate of 0.05, roughly 16,000 TCR beta sequences matched HLA alleles.

This sequence joins TRBV2 and TRBJ2-5; 11 nucleotides align to TRBD2. Sequenced: PBMCs. This receptor was identified in a woman in her 50s in good health and CMV-seropositive. The CDR3 loop is CASSASGGPFGTQYF. CDR3 in DNA: TGTGCCAGCAGTGCTAGCGGGGGGCCGTTTGGGACCCAGTACTTC.